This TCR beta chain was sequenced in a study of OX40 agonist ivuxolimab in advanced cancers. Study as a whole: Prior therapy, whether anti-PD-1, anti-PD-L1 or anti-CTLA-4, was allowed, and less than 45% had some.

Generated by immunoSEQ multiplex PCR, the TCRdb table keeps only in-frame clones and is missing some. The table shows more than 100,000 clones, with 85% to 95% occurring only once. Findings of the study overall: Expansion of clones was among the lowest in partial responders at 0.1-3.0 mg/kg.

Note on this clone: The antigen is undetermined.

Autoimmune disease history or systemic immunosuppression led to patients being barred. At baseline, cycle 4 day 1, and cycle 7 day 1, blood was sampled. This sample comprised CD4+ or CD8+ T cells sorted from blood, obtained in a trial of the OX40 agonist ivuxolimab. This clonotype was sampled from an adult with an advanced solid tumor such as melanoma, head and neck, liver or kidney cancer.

The CDR3 reads CASSLNTGELFF. Here the CDR3 DNA reads TGTGCCAGCAGTCTAAACACCGGGGAGCTGTTTTTT. The chain links TRBV28 to TRBJ2-2; D call uncertain. The V and J ends lost 5 bases and 2 bases respectively, with 3 bases between them. The germline V gene has CDR1 MDHEN and CDR2 SYDVKM. CDR3 size: 12 residues. The entire variable domain, with the rest obtained from reference TRBV28 and TRBJ2-2, is as follows: DVKVTQSSRYLVKRTGEKVFLECVQDMDHENMFWYRQDPGLGLRLIYFSYDVKMKEKGDIPEGYSVSREKKERFSLILESASTNQTSMYLCASSLNTGELFFGEGSRLTVL.